The present TCR beta chain was sequenced within a study of blood T cells in healthy people across ages. Study-level points and caveats: Whereas aged donors had fewer naive CD4+ cells, long-lived donors had more of them and higher diversity. With unsorted PBMCs, a conclusive comparison of naive versus antigen-experienced cells was not possible.

A second PCR, run for roughly 7 to 12 cycles, used a sample-barcoded 5' primer plus a J-beta primer mix. Each cDNA molecule was tagged by a template-switch adaptor that had 12 random nucleotides. From the 5' RACE reads, TCRdb called clonotypes with MiXCR, one entry per CDR3 protein. The data hold approximately 790,000 distinct CDR3 sequences, with approximately 59% observed a single time. The CDR3 runs to 17 residues. Germline V gives CDR1 MDHEN, CDR2 SYDVKM. V trimming: 1 base; J trimming: 2 bases; junction bases outside the gene matches: 9. Worth noting for this clonotype: Its matching antigen is unknown.

The clonotype originates from a young man in good health. The chain is built from TRBV28 and TRBJ2-7; 9 nucleotides line up with TRBD2. The sample was blood. The CDR3 DNA sequence: TGTGCCAGCAGTTTATACCCAGGGCTAGCGGGGCCCTACGAGCAGTACTTC. Protein sequence: CASSLYPGLAGPYEQYF.